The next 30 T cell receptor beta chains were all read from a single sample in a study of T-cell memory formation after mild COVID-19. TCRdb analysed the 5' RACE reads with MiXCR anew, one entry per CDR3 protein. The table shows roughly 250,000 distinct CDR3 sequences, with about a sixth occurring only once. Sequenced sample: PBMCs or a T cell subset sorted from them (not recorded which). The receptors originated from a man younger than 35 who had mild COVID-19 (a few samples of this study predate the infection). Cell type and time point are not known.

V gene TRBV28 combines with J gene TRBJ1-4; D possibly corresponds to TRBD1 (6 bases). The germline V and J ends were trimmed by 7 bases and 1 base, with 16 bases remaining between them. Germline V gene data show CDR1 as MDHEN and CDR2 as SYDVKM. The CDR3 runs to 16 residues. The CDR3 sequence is CASTRGGAITNEKLFF. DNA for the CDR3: TGTGCCAGCACCCGGGGGGGGGCGATAACTAATGAAAAACTGTTTTTT.

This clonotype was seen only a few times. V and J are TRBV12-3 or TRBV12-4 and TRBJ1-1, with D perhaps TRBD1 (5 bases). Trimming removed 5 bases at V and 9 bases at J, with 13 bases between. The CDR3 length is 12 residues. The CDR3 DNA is TGTGCCAGCAGTAGTACAGGACGAAAAGCTTTCTTT. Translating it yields CASSSTGRKAFF.

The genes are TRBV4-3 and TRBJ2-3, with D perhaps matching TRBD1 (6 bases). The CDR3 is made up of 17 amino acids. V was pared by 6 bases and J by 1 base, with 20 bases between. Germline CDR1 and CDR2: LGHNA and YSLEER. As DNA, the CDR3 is TGCGCCAGCAGATACTCCAGGGGCACCCTTGGCACAGATACGCAGTATTTT. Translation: CASRYSRGTLGTDTQYF.

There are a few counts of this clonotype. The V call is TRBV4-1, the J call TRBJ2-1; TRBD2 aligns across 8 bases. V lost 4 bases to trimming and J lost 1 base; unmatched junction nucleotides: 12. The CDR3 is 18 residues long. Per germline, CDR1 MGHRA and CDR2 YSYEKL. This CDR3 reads CASSLGGLVPRSYNEQFF. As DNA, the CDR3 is TGCGCCAGCAGCCTTGGGGGACTAGTGCCACGATCCTACAATGAGCAGTTCTTC.

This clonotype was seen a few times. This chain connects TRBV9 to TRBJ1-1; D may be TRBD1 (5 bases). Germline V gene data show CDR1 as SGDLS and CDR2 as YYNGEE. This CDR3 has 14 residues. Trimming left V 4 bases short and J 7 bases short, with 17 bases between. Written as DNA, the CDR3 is TGTGCCAGCAGCACCGGGACTCTATTTAATGAAGCTTTCTTT. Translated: CASSTGTLFNEAFF.

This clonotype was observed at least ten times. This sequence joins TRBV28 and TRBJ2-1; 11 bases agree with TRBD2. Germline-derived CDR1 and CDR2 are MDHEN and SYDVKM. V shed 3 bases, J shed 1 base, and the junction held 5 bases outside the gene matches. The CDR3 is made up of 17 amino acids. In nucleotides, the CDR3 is TGTGCCAGCAGTTTTCTTAGCGGGGGGGGTTCCTACAATGAGCAGTTCTTC. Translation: CASSFLSGGGSYNEQFF.

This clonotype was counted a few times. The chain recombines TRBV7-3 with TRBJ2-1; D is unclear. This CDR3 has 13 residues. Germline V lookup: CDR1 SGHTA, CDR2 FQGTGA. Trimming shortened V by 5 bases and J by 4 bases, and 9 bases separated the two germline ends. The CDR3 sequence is CASSKDGYNEQFF. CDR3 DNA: TGTGCCAGCAGCAAGGACGGGTACAATGAGCAGTTCTTC.

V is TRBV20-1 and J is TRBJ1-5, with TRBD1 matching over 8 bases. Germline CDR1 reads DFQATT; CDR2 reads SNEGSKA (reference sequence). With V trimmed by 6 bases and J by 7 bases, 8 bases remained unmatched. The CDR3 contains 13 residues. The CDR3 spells CSARWTGRQPQHF. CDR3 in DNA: TGCAGTGCACGATGGACAGGGAGACAGCCCCAGCATTTT.

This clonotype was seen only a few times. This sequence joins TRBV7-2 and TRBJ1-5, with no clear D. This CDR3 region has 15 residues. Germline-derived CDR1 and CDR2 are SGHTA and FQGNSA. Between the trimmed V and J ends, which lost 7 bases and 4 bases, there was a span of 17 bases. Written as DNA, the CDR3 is TGTGCCAGCACCTCGCAATTAGGGCCGAATCAGCCCCAGCATTTT. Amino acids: CASTSQLGPNQPQHF.

This chain's CDR3 is CSALPSAVTNEQFF. CDR3 DNA: TGCAGTGCCCTCCCTAGCGCCGTAACCAATGAGCAGTTCTTC. This sequence joins TRBV20-1 and TRBJ2-1, with TRBD2 as a possible D gene (6 bases). Trimming removed 6 bases at V and 6 bases at J, with 18 bases between. This CDR3 has 14 residues. Germline V gene data show CDR1 as DFQATT and CDR2 as SNEGSKA (reference sequence).

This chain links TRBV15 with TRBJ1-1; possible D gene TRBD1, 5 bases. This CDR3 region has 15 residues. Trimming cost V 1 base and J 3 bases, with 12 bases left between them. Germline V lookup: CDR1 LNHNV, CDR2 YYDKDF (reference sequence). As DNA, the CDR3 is TGTGCCACCAGCAGAGGGGGGGGGACGGACACTGAAGCTTTCTTT. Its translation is CATSRGGGTDTEAFF.

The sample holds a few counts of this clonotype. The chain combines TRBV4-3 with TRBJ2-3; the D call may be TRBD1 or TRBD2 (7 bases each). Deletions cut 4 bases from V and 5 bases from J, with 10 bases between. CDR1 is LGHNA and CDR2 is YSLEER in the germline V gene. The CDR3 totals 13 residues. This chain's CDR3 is CASSPRGGDTQYF. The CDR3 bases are TGCGCCAGCAGCCCCAGGGGGGGAGATACGCAGTATTTT.

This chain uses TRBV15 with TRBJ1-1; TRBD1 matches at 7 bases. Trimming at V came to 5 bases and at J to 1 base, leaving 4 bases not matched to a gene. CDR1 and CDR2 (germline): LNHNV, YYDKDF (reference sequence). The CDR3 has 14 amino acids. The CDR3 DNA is TGTGCCACCAGCCGAGGGGGCTGGAACACTGAAGCTTTCTTT. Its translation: CATSRGGWNTEAFF.

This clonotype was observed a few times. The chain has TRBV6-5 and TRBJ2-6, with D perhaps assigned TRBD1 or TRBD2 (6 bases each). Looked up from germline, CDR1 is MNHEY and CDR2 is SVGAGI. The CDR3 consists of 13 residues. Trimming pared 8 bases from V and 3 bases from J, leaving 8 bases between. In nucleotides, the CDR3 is TGTGCCAGCGGGGGGCGTGGGGCCAACGTCCTGACTTTC. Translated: CASGGRGANVLTF.

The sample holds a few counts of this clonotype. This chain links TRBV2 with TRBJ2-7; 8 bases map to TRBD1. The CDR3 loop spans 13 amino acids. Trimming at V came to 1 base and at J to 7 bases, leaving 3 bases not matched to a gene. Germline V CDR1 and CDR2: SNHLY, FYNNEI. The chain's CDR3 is CASSEGQGLEQYV. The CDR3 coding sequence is TGTGCCAGCAGTGAAGGACAGGGGTTAGAGCAGTACGTC.

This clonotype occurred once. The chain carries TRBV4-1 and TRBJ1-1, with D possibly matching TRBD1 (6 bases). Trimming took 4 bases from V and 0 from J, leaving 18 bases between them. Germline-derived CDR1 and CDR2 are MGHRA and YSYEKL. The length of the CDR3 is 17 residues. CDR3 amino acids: CASSPPDRPHLNTEAFF. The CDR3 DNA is TGCGCCAGCAGCCCCCCTGACAGGCCCCATCTGAACACTGAAGCTTTCTTT.

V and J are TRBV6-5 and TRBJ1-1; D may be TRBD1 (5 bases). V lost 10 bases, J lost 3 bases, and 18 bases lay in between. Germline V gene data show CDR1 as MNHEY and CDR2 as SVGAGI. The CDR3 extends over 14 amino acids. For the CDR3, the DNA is TGTGCCACTCAGGGATGGAGCCCTGACACTGAAGCTTTCTTT. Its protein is CATQGWSPDTEAFF.

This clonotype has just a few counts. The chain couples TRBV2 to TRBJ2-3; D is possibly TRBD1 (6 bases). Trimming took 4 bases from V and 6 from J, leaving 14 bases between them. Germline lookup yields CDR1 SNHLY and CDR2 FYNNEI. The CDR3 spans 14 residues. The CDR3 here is CASSVGDRRDTQYF. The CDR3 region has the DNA TGTGCCAGCAGTGTCGGAGACAGGAGGGATACGCAGTATTTT. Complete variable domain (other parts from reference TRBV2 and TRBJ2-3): EPEVTQTPSHQVTQMGQEVILRCVPISNHLYFYWYRQILGQKVEFLVSFYNNEISEKSEIFDDQFSVERPDGSNFTLKIRSTKLEDSAMYFCASSVGDRRDTQYFGPGTRLTVL.

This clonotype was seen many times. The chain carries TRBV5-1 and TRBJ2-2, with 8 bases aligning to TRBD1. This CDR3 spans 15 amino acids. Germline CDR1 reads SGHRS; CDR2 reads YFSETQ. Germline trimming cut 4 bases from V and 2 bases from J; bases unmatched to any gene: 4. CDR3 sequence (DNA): TGCGCCAGCAGCCTGGGACAGGTTAACACCGGGGAGCTGTTTTTT. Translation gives CASSLGQVNTGELFF. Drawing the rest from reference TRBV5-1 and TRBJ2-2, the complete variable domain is KAGVTQTPRYLIKTRGQQVTLSCSPISGHRSVSWYQQTPGQGLQFLFEYFSETQRNKGNFPGRFSGRQFSNSRSEMNVSTLELGDSALYLCASSLGQVNTGELFFGEGSRLTVL.

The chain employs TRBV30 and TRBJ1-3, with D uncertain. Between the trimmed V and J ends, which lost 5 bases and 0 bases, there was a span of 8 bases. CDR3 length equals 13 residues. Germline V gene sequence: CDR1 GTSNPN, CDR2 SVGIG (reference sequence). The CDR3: CAWQLGSGNTIYF. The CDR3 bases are TGTGCCTGGCAATTAGGCTCTGGAAACACCATATATTTT.

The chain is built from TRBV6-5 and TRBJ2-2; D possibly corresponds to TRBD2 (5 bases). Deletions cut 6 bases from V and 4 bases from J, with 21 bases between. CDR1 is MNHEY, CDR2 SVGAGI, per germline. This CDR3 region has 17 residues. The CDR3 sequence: CASSLTGIPRSTGELFF. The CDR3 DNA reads TGTGCCAGCAGCCTAACCGGGATCCCAAGGAGCACCGGGGAGCTGTTTTTT.

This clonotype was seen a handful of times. CDR3 DNA: TGTGCCAGCAGCTTCGTCCCTAGTCAACAGGTCTTTAGCAATCAGCCCCAGCATTTT. Residues: CASSFVPSQQVFSNQPQHF. The V call is TRBV7-9, the J call TRBJ1-5; a weak D match, TRBD1 (5 bases). Germline V gene sequence: CDR1 SEHNR, CDR2 FQNEAQ (reference sequence). The germline V and J ends were trimmed by 3 bases and 0 bases, with 21 bases remaining between them. This CDR3 spans 19 amino acids.

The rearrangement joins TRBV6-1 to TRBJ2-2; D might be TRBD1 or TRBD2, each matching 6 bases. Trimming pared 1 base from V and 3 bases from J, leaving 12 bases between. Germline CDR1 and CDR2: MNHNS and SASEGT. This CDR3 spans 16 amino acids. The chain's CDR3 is CASSEGGGLYTGELFF. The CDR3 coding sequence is TGTGCCAGCAGTGAAGGAGGGGGGCTATACACCGGGGAGCTGTTTTTT.

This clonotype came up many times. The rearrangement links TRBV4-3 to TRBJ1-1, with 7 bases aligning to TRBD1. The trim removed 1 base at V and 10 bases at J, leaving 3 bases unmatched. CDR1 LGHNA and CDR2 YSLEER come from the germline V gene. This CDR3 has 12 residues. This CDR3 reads CASSQGTGPAFF. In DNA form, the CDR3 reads TGCGCCAGCAGCCAAGGGACAGGCCCAGCTTTCTTT.

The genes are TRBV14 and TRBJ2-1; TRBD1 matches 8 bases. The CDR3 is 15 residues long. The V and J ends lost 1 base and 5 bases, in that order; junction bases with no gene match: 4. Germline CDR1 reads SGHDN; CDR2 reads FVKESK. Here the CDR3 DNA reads TGTGCCAGCAGCCAAGTCGGGACAGGTGACAATGAGCAGTTCTTC. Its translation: CASSQVGTGDNEQFF.

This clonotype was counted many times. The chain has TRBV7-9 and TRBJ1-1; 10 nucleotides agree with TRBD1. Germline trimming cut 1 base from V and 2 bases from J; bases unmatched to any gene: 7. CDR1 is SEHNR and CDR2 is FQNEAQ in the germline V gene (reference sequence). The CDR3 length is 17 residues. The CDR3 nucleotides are TGTGCCAGCAGCTTAGTCGGACAGGGGGGAATAAACACTGAAGCTTTCTTT. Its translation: CASSLVGQGGINTEAFF.

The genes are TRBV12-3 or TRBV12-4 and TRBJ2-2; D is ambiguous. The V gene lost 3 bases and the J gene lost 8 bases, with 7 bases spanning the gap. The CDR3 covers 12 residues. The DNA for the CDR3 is TGTGCCAGCAGTTTCATACCAGGGGAGCTGTTTTTT. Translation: CASSFIPGELFF.

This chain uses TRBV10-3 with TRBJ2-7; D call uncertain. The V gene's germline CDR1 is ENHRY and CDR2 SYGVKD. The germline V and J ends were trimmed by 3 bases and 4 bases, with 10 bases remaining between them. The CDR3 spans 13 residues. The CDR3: CAISETLGYEQYV. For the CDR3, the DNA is TGTGCCATCAGTGAAACCTTAGGGTACGAGCAGTACGTC.

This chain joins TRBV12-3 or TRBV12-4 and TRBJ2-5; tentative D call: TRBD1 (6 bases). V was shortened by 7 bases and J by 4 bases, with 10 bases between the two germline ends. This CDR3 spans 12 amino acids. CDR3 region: CASTQGIETQYF. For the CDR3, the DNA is TGTGCCAGCACCCAGGGGATAGAGACCCAGTACTTC.

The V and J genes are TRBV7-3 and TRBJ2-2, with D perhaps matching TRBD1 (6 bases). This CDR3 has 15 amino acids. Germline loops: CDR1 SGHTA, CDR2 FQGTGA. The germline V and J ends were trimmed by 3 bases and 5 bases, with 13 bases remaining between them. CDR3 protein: CASSFQGSGTGELFF. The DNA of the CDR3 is TGTGCCAGCAGCTTTCAGGGGTCGGGAACCGGGGAGCTGTTTTTT.